This T cell receptor beta chain was observed in a study of blood T cell repertoires in COVID-19. Study in general: The samples span acute and convalescent COVID-19 from the United States, Italy and Spain.

As originally analysed: From reference gene primer amplification, estimates of nucleated cell counts were derived. TCRdb's copy holds only in-frame clones and misses some; the assay was immunoSEQ multiplex PCR. That table is the source of V, J and clone size, and D and trimming were worked out from the DNA. The sample includes 190,000 or so clones, 86% seen only once; the top ten take around 9%. In germline, CDR1 is LGHDT, CDR2 YNNKEL (reference sequence). The CDR3 loop spans 17 amino acids. Germline trimming cut 0 bases from V and 7 bases from J; bases unmatched to any gene: 10. The chain employs TRBV3-1 (or the pseudogene TRBV3-2) and TRBJ2-7, with 12 bases that match TRBD2. The sample taken for sequencing was PBMCs or T cells enriched from blood (not recorded which). The origin of this receptor is a woman in her thirties who had recovered from COVID-19. The CDR3 sequence: CASSQDPLGLAGREQYF. The CDR3 DNA reads as TGTGCCAGCAGCCAAGATCCCCTCGGACTAGCGGGAAGGGAGCAGTACTTC.